Below are 27 T cell receptor beta chains sequenced from a single sample in a study of T cells in Graves' hyperthyroidism and ophthalmopathy. What was amplified from RNA transcripts were TCR beta CDR3 regions. First-round RT-PCR with HTBI primers amplified the TCR CDR3 region. TCRdb re-called the multiplex PCR reads with MiXCR, one entry per CDR3 protein. In the table there are about 690,000 distinct CDR3 sequences, approximately 15% of which are singletons. The source material was blood. The receptor source for this set is a man aged 45-65 years with Graves' hyperthyroidism.

This clonotype was seen a handful of times. The chain links TRBV20-1 to TRBJ2-5; D possibly corresponds to TRBD1 (6 bases). In germline, CDR1 is DFQATT, CDR2 SNEGSKA (reference sequence). V lost 2 bases and J 1 base, leaving 17 bases between the germline ends. The CDR3 covers 16 residues. CDR3 region: CSARPLRDTFQETQYF. The CDR3, as DNA: TGCAGTGCTAGACCCCTCCGGGACACTTTCCAAGAGACCCAGTACTTC.

This clonotype was observed a few times. The V call is TRBV20-1, the J call TRBJ2-3; 12 bases map to TRBD2. V dropped 5 bases and J dropped 6; count of bases not matched to a gene: 9. The CDR3 runs 15 residues. Germline V gene sequence: CDR1 DFQATT, CDR2 SNEGSKA (reference sequence). CDR3 nucleotide sequence: TGCAGTGCTTCTTCTAGCGGGAGGGTTCTTGATACGCAGTATTTT. Protein sequence: CSASSSGRVLDTQYF.

The genes are TRBV5-1 and TRBJ2-2, with 9 nucleotides matching TRBD2. There are 16 residues in the CDR3. With V trimmed by 4 bases and J by 2 bases, 6 bases remained unmatched. Germline lookup yields CDR1 SGHRS and CDR2 YFSETQ. The CDR3 nucleotides read TGCGCCAGCAGCGCCGCTAGCGGGATTAACACCGGGGAGCTGTTTTTT. Translated, it gives CASSAASGINTGELFF.

This clonotype was counted only a few times. The chain couples TRBV19 to TRBJ2-1, with 8 bases that match TRBD1. CDR1 LNHDA and CDR2 SQIVND come from the germline V gene (reference sequence). The trim removed 8 bases at V and 9 bases at J, leaving 12 bases unmatched. The CDR3 loop spans 14 amino acids. The CDR3 nucleotides read TGTGCCAGTTGCATAAAAGGCAGGGGGCTTGAGCAGTTCTTC. This translates into CASCIKGRGLEQFF.

This clonotype was recorded at least ten times. The rearrangement uses TRBV12-3 or TRBV12-4 and TRBJ2-1; 8 bases line up with TRBD2. J was trimmed by 6 bases and V by 8 bases; bases with no gene match: 15. CDR3 size: 16 residues. The CDR3 region has the DNA TGTGCCAGCGGCCCTCCCTTGATGGCGGGAGGCAATGAGCAGTTCTTC. Translated, it gives CASGPPLMAGGNEQFF.

The chain uses TRBV12-3 or TRBV12-4 and TRBJ2-3; D could derive from TRBD1 or TRBD2 (5 bases each). V lost 6 bases and J 0 bases, leaving 19 bases between the germline ends. The CDR3 runs to 17 residues. CDR3 protein: CASRQSGTTQSTDTQYF. The CDR3 nucleotides are TGTGCCAGCAGGCAATCCGGGACCACCCAAAGCACAGATACGCAGTATTTT.

The CDR3 nucleotides read TGTGCCAGCAGTCCCAGCGACACGAGCTCCTACAATGAGCAGTTCTTC. Its protein is CASSPSDTSSYNEQFF. This rearrangement joins TRBV25-1 to TRBJ2-1; the D is unclear. The CDR3 has 16 amino acids. V lost 5 bases and J 0 bases, leaving 14 bases between the germline ends. Germline assignment: CDR1 MGHDK and CDR2 SYGVNS. Combining the CDR3 with reference TRBV25-1 and TRBJ2-1 gives the whole variable domain EADIYQTPRYLVIGTGKKITLECSQTMGHDKMYWYQQDPGMELHLIHYSYGVNSTEKGDLSSESTVSRIRTEHFPLTLESARPSHTSQYLCASSPSDTSSYNEQFFGPGTRLTVL.

The chain recombines TRBV3-1 with TRBJ2-1; the match to TRBD2 covers 11 bases. Germline values: CDR1 LGHDT, CDR2 YNNKEL (reference sequence). This CDR3 is built from 17 residues. V gave up 0 bases and J gave up 7 bases; unmatched junction bases: 8. DNA of the CDR3: TGTGCCAGCAGCCAAGATTTGGGCTCTAGCGGGAGGAATGAGCAGTTCTTC. Translated, it gives CASSQDLGSSGRNEQFF.

Only a few counts were recorded for this clonotype. V and J are TRBV12-3 or TRBV12-4 and TRBJ2-3; unclear D gene. The CDR3 extends over 13 amino acids. The ends were cut back, 6 bases at V and 6 bases at J, with 13 bases in the middle. The CDR3 spells CASSRDWADTQYF. The DNA of the CDR3 is TGTGCCAGCAGCCGAGACTGGGCGGATACGCAGTATTTT.

This clonotype was seen at least ten times. This chain joins TRBV12-3 or TRBV12-4 and TRBJ2-5; 13 bases are shared with TRBD2. CDR3 size: 16 residues. J gave up 1 base and V 3 bases, and 2 bases lay outside the gene matches. The CDR3 here is CASSFTSGRGQETQYF. The CDR3 coding sequence is TGTGCCAGCAGTTTTACTAGCGGGAGGGGCCAAGAGACCCAGTACTTC.

This clonotype was detected many times. J is TRBJ1-2 and V is TRBV6-5; D not certain. The CDR3 length is 16 residues. V lost 0 bases, J lost 2 bases, and 13 bases lay in between. CDR1 and CDR2 from the germline V gene are MNHEY and SVGAGI. As DNA, the CDR3 is TGTGCCAGCAGTTACTCGATATCGGCCAGGAACTATGGCTACACCTTC. This translates into CASSYSISARNYGYTF.

In this sample, this clonotype turned up many times. The V and J genes are TRBV28 and TRBJ1-1; no reliable D call. Germline CDR1 and CDR2: MDHEN and SYDVKM. The CDR3 has 13 amino acids. Trimming pared 5 bases from V and 6 bases from J, leaving 13 bases between. The CDR3, as DNA: TGTGCCAGCAGTGTAGACCCGATCCCTGAAGCTTTCTTT. It specifies CASSVDPIPEAFF.

This clonotype was counted many times. The chain joins TRBV2 to TRBJ1-5; TRBD1 aligns across 7 bases. Germline CDR1 is SNHLY and CDR2 is FYNNEI. There are 12 residues in the CDR3. V lost 3 bases to trimming and J lost 13 bases; unmatched junction nucleotides: 6. CDR3 amino acids: CASSEGTALQHF. In nucleotides, the CDR3 is TGTGCCAGCAGTGAGGGGACAGCCCTACAGCATTTT. The whole variable domain, remainder taken from reference TRBV2 and TRBJ1-5, is EPEVTQTPSHQVTQMGQEVILRCVPISNHLYFYWYRQILGQKVEFLVSFYNNEISEKSEIFDDQFSVERPDGSNFTLKIRSTKLEDSAMYFCASSEGTALQHFGDGTRLSIL.

This CDR3 is CASSYLAGTGYEQYF. In DNA, the CDR3 is TGTGCCAGCAGTTACCTGGCCGGGACAGGCTACGAGCAGTACTTC. V and J are TRBV6-5 and TRBJ2-7; 8 bases line up with TRBD1. The CDR3 covers 15 residues. Germline lookup yields CDR1 MNHEY and CDR2 SVGAGI. Trimming at V came to 2 bases and at J to 3 bases, leaving 6 bases not matched to a gene.

This clonotype was observed at least ten times. The chain employs TRBV4-3 and TRBJ2-7, with 9 positions matching TRBD2. The CDR3 totals 16 residues. J gave up 2 bases and V 0 bases, and 5 bases lay outside the gene matches. Looked up from germline, CDR1 is LGHNA and CDR2 is YSLEER. This CDR3 reads CASSQDSGGSPYEQYF. CDR3 bases: TGCGCCAGCAGCCAAGATAGCGGGGGATCGCCCTACGAGCAGTACTTC.

This clonotype has a count of ten or more. The chain joins TRBV2 to TRBJ2-7, with 9 bases fitting TRBD1. The junction had 7 bases not matched to a gene; V was cut back by 3 bases and J by 4 bases. Looked up from germline, CDR1 is SNHLY and CDR2 is FYNNEI. There are 15 residues in the CDR3. CDR3 nucleotides: TGTGCCAGCAGTGACTTGGGACAGGGTATGTACGAGCAGTACTTC. Encoded protein: CASSDLGQGMYEQYF.

This clonotype was picked up a small number of times. This rearrangement joins TRBV29-1 to TRBJ1-5; TRBD1 matches 10 bases. The CDR3 runs to 15 residues. CDR1 is SQVTM, CDR2 ANQGSEA, per germline. Trimming took 7 bases from V and 4 from J; bases not matched to a gene: 10. The CDR3 here is CSAGEGTGANQPQHF. The CDR3 bases are TGCAGCGCCGGTGAAGGGACAGGGGCTAATCAGCCCCAGCATTTT.

Many counts were recorded for this clonotype. The chain links TRBV6-1 to TRBJ1-1; D is perhaps TRBD1 (5 bases). CDR3 length equals 14 residues. V was pared by 2 bases and J by 6 bases, with 13 bases between. Germline V lookup: CDR1 MNHNS, CDR2 SASEGT. The DNA of the CDR3 is TGTGCCAGCAGTGAACGGGACCTTGGGGCTGAAGCTTTCTTT. Encoded protein: CASSERDLGAEAFF.

The rearrangement joins TRBV10-2 to TRBJ2-3, with D tentatively TRBD1 or TRBD2 (6 bases each). Per germline, CDR1 WSHSY and CDR2 SAAADI. Trimming shortened V by 3 bases and J by 0 bases, and 22 bases separated the two germline ends. This CDR3 contains 19 residues. The CDR3: CASSEPRLGRQASTDTQYF. The CDR3 DNA reads TGCGCCAGCAGTGAACCTCGACTAGGGAGACAGGCTAGCACAGATACGCAGTATTTT.

This clonotype was detected ten times or more. V gene TRBV27 combines with J gene TRBJ2-1; 7 nucleotides match TRBD2. Germline V gene lookup returns CDR1 MNHEY and CDR2 SMNVEV (reference sequence). The V gene end was trimmed by 5 bases and the J gene end by 9 bases; junction bases not matched to a gene: 13. The CDR3 extends over 15 amino acids. The CDR3, as DNA: TGTGCCAGCAGTCCACCAGGACTAGTAGTCGGTGAGCAGTTCTTC. Translated: CASSPPGLVVGEQFF.

V and J are TRBV9 and TRBJ1-2, with 7 bases matching TRBD1. CDR1 SGDLS and CDR2 YYNGEE come from the germline V gene. Trimming removed 0 bases from V and 3 bases from J; junction bases left unmatched: 2. The CDR3 length is 14 residues. The CDR3 nucleotides are TGTGCCAGCAGCGTAGTCGGGACAGACTATGGCTACACCTTC. Its translation: CASSVVGTDYGYTF.

In this sample, this clonotype turned up many times. The V call is TRBV30, the J call TRBJ1-2; TRBD1 matches 9 bases. Germline loops: CDR1 GTSNPN, CDR2 SVGIG (reference sequence). Trimming at V came to 2 bases and at J to 8 bases, leaving 9 bases not matched to a gene. There are 14 residues in the CDR3. The CDR3 loop reads CAWSSLGTGNGYTF. The CDR3 DNA is TGTGCCTGGAGTTCCCTCGGGACAGGGAACGGCTACACCTTC.

This clonotype was observed at least ten times. V usage is TRBV12-3 or TRBV12-4 and J usage is TRBJ1-1; tentative D call: TRBD1 (6 bases). The CDR3 has 13 amino acids. V shed 1 base and J shed 7 bases, with 10 bases lying between them. The CDR3 nucleotides read TGTGCCAGCAGTTTAGGTGGCAGGGGTGAAGCTTTCTTT. It specifies CASSLGGRGEAFF.

At least ten counts were recorded for this clonotype. This rearrangement joins TRBV28 to TRBJ2-6; 7 positions match TRBD1. Germline CDR1 is MDHEN and CDR2 is SYDVKM. This CDR3 has 16 amino acids. V trimming: 6 bases; J trimming: 4 bases; junction bases outside the gene matches: 9. The CDR3 DNA reads as TGTGCCAGCAGCCAGAAGGGGGCCGGAGGGGCCAACGTCCTGACTTTC. Its translation: CASSQKGAGGANVLTF.

The V and J genes are TRBV20-1 and TRBJ2-5; 8 nucleotides match TRBD1. Germline V gene data show CDR1 as DFQATT and CDR2 as SNEGSKA (reference sequence). CDR3 length: 14 residues. V lost 6 bases to trimming and J lost 1 base; unmatched junction nucleotides: 7. The CDR3 spells CSATGTGGQETQYF. In DNA form, the CDR3 reads TGCAGTGCCACCGGGACAGGCGGCCAAGAGACCCAGTACTTC.

This clonotype appeared a few times. The chain has TRBV2 and TRBJ1-4; 11 bases align to TRBD1. CDR1 is SNHLY, CDR2 FYNNEI, per germline. This CDR3 has 18 amino acids. Trimming removed 6 bases from V and 5 bases from J; junction bases left unmatched: 14. CDR3 region: CASRDADRGQRRNEKLFF. The DNA for the CDR3 is TGTGCCAGCAGGGATGCGGACAGGGGGCAGCGGAGGAATGAAAAACTGTTTTTT.

This clonotype was detected ten times or more. The chain links TRBV12-3 or TRBV12-4 to TRBJ2-7, with TRBD2 matching 9 bases. V lost 3 bases to trimming and J lost 2 bases; unmatched junction nucleotides: 2. This CDR3 comprises 14 residues. The CDR3 protein is CASSLERGAYEQYF. The CDR3 nucleotides are TGTGCCAGCAGTTTGGAGCGGGGGGCCTACGAGCAGTACTTC.